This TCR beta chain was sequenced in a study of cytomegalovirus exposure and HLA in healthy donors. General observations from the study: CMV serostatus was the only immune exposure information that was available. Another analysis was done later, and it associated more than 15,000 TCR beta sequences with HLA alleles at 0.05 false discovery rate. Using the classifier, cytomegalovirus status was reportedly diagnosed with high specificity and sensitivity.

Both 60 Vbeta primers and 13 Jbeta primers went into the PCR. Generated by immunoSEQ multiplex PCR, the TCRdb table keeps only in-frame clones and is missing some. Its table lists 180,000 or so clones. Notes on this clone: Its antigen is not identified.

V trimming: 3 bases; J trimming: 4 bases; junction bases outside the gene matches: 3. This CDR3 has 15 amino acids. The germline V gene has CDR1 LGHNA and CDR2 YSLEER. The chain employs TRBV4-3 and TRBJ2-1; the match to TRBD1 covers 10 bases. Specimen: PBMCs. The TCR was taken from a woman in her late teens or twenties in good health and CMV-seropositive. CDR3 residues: CASSHGTGVYNEQFF. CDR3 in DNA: TGCGCCAGCAGCCACGGGACAGGGGTTTACAATGAGCAGTTCTTC.